This record concerns one T cell receptor (beta chain) sequence. The entry originates in a study of OX40 agonist ivuxolimab in advanced cancers. Germline V gene data show CDR1 as DFQATT and CDR2 as SNEGSKA (reference sequence). The V end was cut by 3 bases, the J end by 4 bases, with 4 bases between. The length of the CDR3 is 11 residues. The table came from immunoSEQ multiplex PCR; TCRdb's copy has only in-frame clones and leaves some out. The table records more than 50,000 clones, 65% to 85% of them present only once. Material: CD4+ or CD8+ T cells sorted from blood, obtained in a trial of the OX40 agonist ivuxolimab. The clonotype comes from an adult with an advanced solid tumor such as melanoma, head and neck, liver or kidney cancer. This chain joins TRBV20-1 and TRBJ1-3, with D hard to call. The CDR3 DNA follows: TGCAGTGCTAGTGACGGAAACACCATATATTTT. This codes for CSASDGNTIYF.